This record concerns one TCR beta chain sequence. Its specificity is unknown. Preparation of the TCRbeta library involved a method that used unique molecular identifiers. In TCRdb, the PCR reads were re-called with MiXCR into one record per CDR3 protein. The sample lists 400,000 to 550,000 distinct CDR3 sequences, roughly a tenth occurring once. The data belong to a study of T-cell reconstitution after alpha-beta-depleted transplantation in children. General observations from the study: Diversity of TCRbeta at day 60 was high in some patients, arising from surviving recipient T cells and thymic progenitors.

Source: PBMCs, taken before TCRalphabeta/CD19-depleted stem cell transplant. This sequence originates from a child younger than 10 with inherited bone marrow failure, due to receive a stem cell transplant.

Here the CDR3 DNA reads TGCAGTGCTGTCGGGCCCCCCTACGAGCAGTACTTC. Protein sequence: CSAVGPPYEQYF. This sequence joins TRBV20-1 and TRBJ2-7; D is unresolved. The V end lost 5 bases, the J end lost 2 bases, and 10 bases lay between the germline ends. From germline, CDR1 is DFQATT and CDR2 SNEGSKA (reference sequence). This CDR3 has 12 amino acids.